This T cell receptor beta chain was documented in a study of response to subunit inactivated influenza vaccine. TCRdb redid the calling of the RT-PCR reads with MiXCR, one entry per CDR3 protein. The sample has about 520,000 distinct CDR3 sequences, 10% to 11% seen once. The CDR3 is 12 residues long. Trimming removed 4 bases at V and 8 bases at J, with 12 bases between. In germline, CDR1 is DFQATT, CDR2 SNEGSKA (reference sequence). General study findings and limits: The authors suggested that every seasonal influenza vaccination recruits few new T cells.

About this clonotype: Its specificity is unknown.

V is TRBV20-1 and J is TRBJ2-1; D unresolved. The source was PBMCs from blood, collected around seven weeks after vaccination. The sequence was obtained from a man over 45 who received an inactivated influenza vaccine. In DNA form, the CDR3 reads TGCAGTGCTAAGACCCCTTCGGATGAGCAGTTCTTC. Residues: CSAKTPSDEQFF.